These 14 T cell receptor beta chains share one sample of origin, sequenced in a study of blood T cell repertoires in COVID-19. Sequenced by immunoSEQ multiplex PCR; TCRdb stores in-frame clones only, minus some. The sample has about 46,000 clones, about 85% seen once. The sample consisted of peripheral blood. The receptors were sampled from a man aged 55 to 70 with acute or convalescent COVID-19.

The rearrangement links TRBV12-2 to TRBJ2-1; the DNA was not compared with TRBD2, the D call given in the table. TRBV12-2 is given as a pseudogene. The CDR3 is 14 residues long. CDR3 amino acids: CASRLRGIHNEQFF. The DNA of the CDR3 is TGTGCAAGTCGCTTACGCGGGATCCACAATGAGCAGTTCTTC.

CDR3 in amino acids: CASSLELVRALNTGELFF. In nucleotides, the CDR3 is TGTGCCAGCAGCTTAGAGTTGGTCAGGGCCCTTAACACCGGGGAGCTGTTTTTT. The chain recombines TRBV7-2 with TRBJ2-2; a weak D match, TRBD1 (5 bases). Trimming took 1 base from V and 2 from J, leaving 17 bases between them. This CDR3 is built from 18 residues. Germline V gene data show CDR1 as SGHTA and CDR2 as FQGNSA.

This CDR3 reads CATLGQGGTEAFF. The DNA of the CDR3 is TGTGCGACATTAGGACAGGGCGGCACTGAAGCTTTCTTT. This sequence joins TRBV15 and TRBJ1-1; 8 nucleotides align to TRBD1. The CDR3 sequence is 13 residues long. Per the germline V gene, CDR1 is LNHNV and CDR2 is YYDKDF (reference sequence).

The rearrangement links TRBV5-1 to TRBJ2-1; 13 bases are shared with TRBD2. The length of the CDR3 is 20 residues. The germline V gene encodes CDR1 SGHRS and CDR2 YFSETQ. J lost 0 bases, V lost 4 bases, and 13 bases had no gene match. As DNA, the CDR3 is TGCGCCAGCAGCCGGGATCCGAGACTAGCGGGAGGAAGCTCCTACAATGAGCAGTTCTTC. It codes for CASSRDPRLAGGSSYNEQFF.

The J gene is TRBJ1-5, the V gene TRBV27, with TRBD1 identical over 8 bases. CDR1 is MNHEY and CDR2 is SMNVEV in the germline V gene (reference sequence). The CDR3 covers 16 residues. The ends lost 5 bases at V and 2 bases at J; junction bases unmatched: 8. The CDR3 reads CASSPLTTGGNQPQHF. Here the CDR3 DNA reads TGTGCCAGCAGTCCTCTAACGACAGGGGGCAATCAGCCCCAGCATTTT.

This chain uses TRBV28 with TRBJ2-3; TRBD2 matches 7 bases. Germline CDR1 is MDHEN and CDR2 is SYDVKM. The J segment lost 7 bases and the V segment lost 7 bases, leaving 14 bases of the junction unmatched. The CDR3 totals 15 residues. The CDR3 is CASNPGLTGSYTQYF. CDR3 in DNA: TGTGCCAGCAACCCGGGACTAACAGGCTCATATACGCAGTATTTT. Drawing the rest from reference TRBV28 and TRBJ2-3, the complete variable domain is DVKVTQSSRYLVKRTGEKVFLECVQDMDHENMFWYRQDPGLGLRLIYFSYDVKMKEKGDIPEGYSVSREKKERFSLILESASTNQTSMYLCASNPGLTGSYTQYFGPGTRLTVL.

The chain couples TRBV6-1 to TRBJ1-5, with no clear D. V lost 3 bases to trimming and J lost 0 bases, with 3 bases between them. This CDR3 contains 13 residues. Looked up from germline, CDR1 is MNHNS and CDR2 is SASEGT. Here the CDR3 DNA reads TGTGCCAGCAGTGAGTATAGCAATCAGCCCCAGCATTTT. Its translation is CASSEYSNQPQHF.

The CDR3 bases are TGTGCCAGCAGCACCCGGACAGGGGGCGGCGAGACCCAGTACTTC. Its protein is CASSTRTGGGETQYF. The chain has TRBV9 and TRBJ2-5, with 11 bases fitting TRBD1. V gave up 4 bases and J gave up 5 bases; unmatched junction bases: 7. CDR3 length: 15 amino acids. Germline CDR1 and CDR2: SGDLS and YYNGEE.

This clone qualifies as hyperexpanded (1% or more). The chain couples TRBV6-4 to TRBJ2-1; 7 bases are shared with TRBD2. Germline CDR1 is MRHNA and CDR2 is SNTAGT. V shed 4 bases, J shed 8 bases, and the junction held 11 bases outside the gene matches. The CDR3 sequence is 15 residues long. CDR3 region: CASSVGSGRQDEQFF. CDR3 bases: TGTGCCAGCAGTGTGGGTAGCGGGCGTCAGGATGAGCAGTTCTTC.

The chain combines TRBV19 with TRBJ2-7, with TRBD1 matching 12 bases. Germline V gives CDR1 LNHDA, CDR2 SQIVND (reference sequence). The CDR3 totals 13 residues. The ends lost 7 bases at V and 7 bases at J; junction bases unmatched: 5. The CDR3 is CASMGQGAGEQYF. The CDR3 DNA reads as TGTGCCAGTATGGGACAGGGGGCTGGGGAGCAGTACTTC. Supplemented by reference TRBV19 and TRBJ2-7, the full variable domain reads DGGITQSPKYLFRKEGQNVTLSCEQNLNHDAMYWYRQDPGQGLRLIYYSQIVNDFQKGDIAEGYSVSREKKESFPLTVTSAQKNPTAFYLCASMGQGAGEQYFGPGTRLTVT.

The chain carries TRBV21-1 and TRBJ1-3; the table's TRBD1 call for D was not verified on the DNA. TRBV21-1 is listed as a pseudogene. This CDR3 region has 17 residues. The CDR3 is CASSPRLQGLSGNTIYF. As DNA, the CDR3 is TGTGCCAGCAGCCCCCGCCTACAGGGATTAAGCGGAAACACCATATATTTT.

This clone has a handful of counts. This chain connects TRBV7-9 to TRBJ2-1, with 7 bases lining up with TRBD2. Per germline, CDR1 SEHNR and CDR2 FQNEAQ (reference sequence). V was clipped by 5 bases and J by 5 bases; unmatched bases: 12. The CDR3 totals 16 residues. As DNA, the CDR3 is TGTGCCAGCAGCCCGACGAGAGGGAGGGCCAACAATGAGCAGTTCTTC. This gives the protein CASSPTRGRANNEQFF.

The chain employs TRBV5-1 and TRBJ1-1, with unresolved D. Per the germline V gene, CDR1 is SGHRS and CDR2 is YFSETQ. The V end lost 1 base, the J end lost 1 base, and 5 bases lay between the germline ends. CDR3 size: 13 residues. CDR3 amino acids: CASSLWQNTEAFF. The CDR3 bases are TGCGCCAGCAGCTTGTGGCAGAACACTGAAGCTTTCTTT.

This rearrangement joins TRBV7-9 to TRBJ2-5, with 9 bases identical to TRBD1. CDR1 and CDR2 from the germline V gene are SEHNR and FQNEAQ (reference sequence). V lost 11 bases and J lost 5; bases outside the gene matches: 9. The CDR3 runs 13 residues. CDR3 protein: CAQRDRAGETQYF. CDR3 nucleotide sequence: TGTGCCCAGCGGGACAGGGCAGGGGAGACCCAGTACTTC.